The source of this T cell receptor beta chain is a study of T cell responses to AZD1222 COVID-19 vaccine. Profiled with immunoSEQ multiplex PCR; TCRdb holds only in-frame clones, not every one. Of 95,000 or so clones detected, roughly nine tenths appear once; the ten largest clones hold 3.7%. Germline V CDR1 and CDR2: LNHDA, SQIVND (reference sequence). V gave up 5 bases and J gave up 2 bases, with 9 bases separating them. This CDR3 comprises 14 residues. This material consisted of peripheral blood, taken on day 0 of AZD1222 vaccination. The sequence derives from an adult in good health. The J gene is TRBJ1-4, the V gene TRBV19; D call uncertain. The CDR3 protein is CASSWGNTNEKLFF. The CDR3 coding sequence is TGTGCCAGTAGTTGGGGAAACACTAATGAAAAACTGTTTTTT.